Below are 11 T cell receptor beta chains sequenced from a single sample in a study of blood T cell repertoires in COVID-19 (dated by TCRdb to 2020 to 2022). Receptor libraries were prepared by the immunoSEQ multiplex PCR assay. TCRdb holds this immuneACCESS table with in-frame rearrangements only. Some clones are missing; in checked studies, unresolved V genes explain under half, and the rest has no known cause. For this sample there are around 98,000 clones; nearly 90% appear just once. 3.5% to 5.5% of the sample goes to the ten largest clones. Sequencing input: peripheral blood. Receptor source: a man aged 65-85 years with acute or convalescent COVID-19.

This chain uses TRBV2 with TRBJ2-7; weak D call: TRBD2 (6 bases). V was shortened by 0 bases and J by 4 bases, with 13 bases between the two germline ends. The CDR3 spans 15 residues. Germline loops: CDR1 SNHLY, CDR2 FYNNEI. The CDR3 DNA follows: TGTGCCAGCAGTGAAGCACCGGGACTTTTGTACGAGCAGTACTTC. Translation gives CASSEAPGLLYEQYF.

V gene TRBV5-3 combines with J gene TRBJ2-7; maybe TRBD1 (6 bases). TRBV5-3 is labeled an ORF, and its function is uncertain. The CDR3 contains 14 residues. The ends were cut back, 3 bases at V and 4 bases at J, with 14 bases in the middle. CDR3 sequence (DNA): TGTGCCAGAAGCTGGTGGACAGCGAATTACGAGCAGTACGTC. Translation gives CARSWWTANYEQYV.

This clone was seen a single time. V and J are TRBV18 and TRBJ1-3, with 8 bases that match TRBD1. This CDR3 is 14 amino acids long. The V and J ends lost 4 bases and 4 bases, in that order; junction bases with no gene match: 3. CDR1 is KGHSH, CDR2 LQKENI, per germline. CDR3 loop: CASSQSGGGNTIYF. The CDR3 DNA is TGTGCCAGCTCACAATCAGGGGGCGGAAACACCATATATTTT.

V usage is TRBV7-8 and J usage is TRBJ2-1, with TRBD1 matching over 7 bases. The ends lost 0 bases at V and 9 bases at J; junction bases unmatched: 8. From germline, CDR1 is SGHVS and CDR2 FQNEAQ. The CDR3 runs 15 residues. This CDR3 is CASSLARVPGGEQFF. CDR3 sequence (DNA): TGTGCCAGCAGCTTAGCGCGGGTCCCAGGGGGTGAGCAGTTCTTC.

The rearrangement joins TRBV6-2 or TRBV6-3 to TRBJ2-7; TRBD2 aligns across 8 bases. Germline CDR1 reads MNHEY; CDR2 reads SVGEGT. This CDR3 contains 15 residues. Trimming removed 2 bases from V and 0 bases from J; junction bases left unmatched: 3. The CDR3 region has the DNA TGTGCCAGCAGTTACCAGCGGGGGTACTCCTACGAGCAGTACTTC. This codes for CASSYQRGYSYEQYF.

This clone was counted once. V usage is TRBV29-1 and J usage is TRBJ1-1, with D possibly TRBD1 on 5 matching bases. Trimming removed 3 bases from V and 3 bases from J, with 14 bases in between. CDR1 is SQVTM, CDR2 ANQGSEA, per germline. The CDR3 is 14 amino acids. The CDR3 coding sequence is TGCAGCGTTGATAGGGGAAAAAAGGACACTGAAGCTTTCTTT. It yields the protein CSVDRGKKDTEAFF.

V usage is TRBV5-4 and J usage is TRBJ2-1, with a possible D match to TRBD2 (6 bases). This CDR3 spans 14 amino acids. Germline lookup yields CDR1 SGHNT and CDR2 YYREEE (reference sequence). V shed 3 bases and J shed 7 bases, with 14 bases lying between them. CDR3 sequence reads: CASSSGLGRNEQFF. CDR3 coding DNA: TGTGCCAGCAGCTCGGGACTCGGCCGTAATGAGCAGTTCTTC.

This clone has just a few counts. The chain carries TRBV5-1 and TRBJ1-1; the match to TRBD1 covers 7 bases. The CDR3 has 12 residues. Unmatched junction bases numbered 1, after V lost 3 bases and J lost 5 bases. Germline loops: CDR1 SGHRS, CDR2 YFSETQ. CDR3 protein: CASSWDSTEAFF. The CDR3 DNA follows: TGCGCCAGCAGCTGGGACAGTACTGAAGCTTTCTTT.

The chain combines TRBV19 with TRBJ1-5; D uncertain. CDR1 is LNHDA, CDR2 SQIVND, per germline (reference sequence). This CDR3 contains 15 residues. V was pared by 1 base and J by 7 bases, with 14 bases between. CDR3 DNA sequence: TGTGCCAGTAGTATAGTCGGTGGAGGGCACCAGCCCCAGCATTTT. Residues: CASSIVGGGHQPQHF.

The chain is built from TRBV7-9 and TRBJ1-2; a weak D match, TRBD1 (6 bases). This CDR3 region has 14 residues. CDR1 SEHNR and CDR2 FQNEAQ come from the germline V gene (reference sequence). The V and J ends lost 1 base and 8 bases respectively, with 14 bases between them. Here the CDR3 DNA reads TGTGCCAGCAGCTTAGAGTGGGGGCAGGAAGGCTACACCTTC. This encodes CASSLEWGQEGYTF.

This clone appeared a few times. The chain links TRBV5-6 to TRBJ1-4; D is undetermined. Deletions cut 0 bases from V and 0 bases from J, with 15 bases between. Looked up from germline, CDR1 is SGHDT and CDR2 is YYEEEE. The CDR3 contains 18 residues. CDR3 sequence reads: CASSLAWSSSATNEKLFF. The DNA for the CDR3 is TGTGCCAGCAGCTTGGCCTGGTCATCTAGTGCAACTAATGAAAAACTGTTTTTT.